The 6 T cell receptor beta chains listed next were all sequenced from one sample in a study of molecular identifiers for immune sequencing clone quantification. TCRdb reanalysed the PCR reads using MiXCR and keeps one entry per CDR3 protein. Of a few hundred thousand distinct CDR3 sequences listed, under 25% are singletons. The sequencing sample was made of naive CD8+ T cells from blood, with Jurkat cell RNA spiked in. Subset meaning: FACS-sorted CD8+CD4-CCR7+CD45RA+ naive T cells. These receptor sequences come from a human donor in good health. Some libraries in this study had Jurkat cell RNA spiked in.

This clonotype was detected once. The chain joins TRBV7-9 to TRBJ2-5; tentatively, D is TRBD1 (6 bases). CDR3 size: 16 residues. Germline V gene sequence: CDR1 SEHNR, CDR2 FQNEAQ (reference sequence). V gave up 5 bases and J gave up 5 bases, with 21 bases separating them. This CDR3 reads CASSTPPSLQGETQYF. DNA of the CDR3: TGTGCCAGCAGCACACCCCCCTCCCTACAGGGTGAGACCCAGTACTTC. The full variable domain, in which reference TRBV7-9 and TRBJ2-5 provide the parts outside the CDR3, is DTGVSQNPRHKITKRGQNVTFRCDPISEHNRLYWYRQTLGQGPEFLTYFQNEAQLEKSRLLSDRFSAERPKGSFSTLEIQRTEQGDSAMYLCASSTPPSLQGETQYFGPGTRLLVL.

A remark on this clonotype: A much bigger clone sits one base away, suggesting this may be a read error. The gene calls are TRBV5-6 and TRBJ1-4, with a possible D match to TRBD1 (5 bases). V lost 2 bases, J lost 8 bases, and 10 bases lay in between. The CDR3 consists of 13 residues. Per germline, CDR1 SGHDT and CDR2 YYEEEE. DNA of the CDR3: TGTGCCAGCAGCTTATCGGGGGAGGAAAAACTGTTTTTT. Its protein product is CASSLSGEEKLFF.

There are many counts of this clonotype. Germline and junction disagree at one end, which may indicate a read error. The chain is built from TRBV12-3 or TRBV12-4 and TRBJ2-3; D uncertain. The CDR3 is 14 amino acids. In DNA form, the CDR3 reads TGTGCCAGCAGTTTAGCATCGGGTACTTTGATTGAGAATTTT. This translates into CASSLASGTLIENF.

In this sample, this clonotype turned up a few times. The V and J genes are TRBV2 and TRBJ2-7, with a tentative D call TRBD1 (5 bases). Per the germline V gene, CDR1 is SNHLY and CDR2 is FYNNEI. The CDR3 has 14 residues. Trimming cost V 6 bases and J 4 bases, with 16 bases left between them. The CDR3 sequence is CASSWAGQLYEQYF. Written as DNA, the CDR3 is TGTGCCAGCAGCTGGGCAGGGCAACTATACGAGCAGTACTTC.

J is TRBJ2-7 and V is TRBV5-6; D perhaps matches TRBD2 (6 bases). V shed 0 bases and J shed 2 bases, with 12 bases lying between them. This CDR3 has 15 amino acids. The germline V gene has CDR1 SGHDT and CDR2 YYEEEE. The CDR3 bases are TGTGCCAGCAGCTTGGCCCCCGGGAGAGCCTACGAGCAGTACTTC. This translates into CASSLAPGRAYEQYF. Together with reference TRBV5-6 and TRBJ2-7, the CDR3 gives the full variable domain: DAGVTQSPTHLIKTRGQQVTLRCSPKSGHDTVSWYQQALGQGPQFIFQYYEEEERQRGNFPDRFSGHQFPNYSSELNVNALLLGDSALYLCASSLAPGRAYEQYFGPGTRLTVT.

V usage is TRBV27 and J usage is TRBJ2-4; tentatively, D is TRBD1 or TRBD2 (6 bases each). This CDR3 has 14 residues. V lost 2 bases to trimming and J lost 3 bases, with 8 bases between them. CDR1 is MNHEY, CDR2 SMNVEV, per germline (reference sequence). For the CDR3, the DNA is TGTGCCAGCAGTTTAAGGGGGGTCAAAAACATTCAGTACTTC. Translation gives CASSLRGVKNIQYF.